The 9 T cell receptor beta chains listed next were all sequenced from one sample in a study of OX40 agonist ivuxolimab in advanced cancers. Sequencing was performed with immunoSEQ multiplex PCR; in TCRdb, only in-frame clones are kept and a portion is missing. The sample includes roughly 35,000 clones, 80% to 95% of them seen just once. This specimen consisted of CD4+ or CD8+ T cells sorted from blood, obtained in a trial of the OX40 agonist ivuxolimab. These TCRs come from an adult with an advanced solid tumor such as melanoma, head and neck, liver or kidney cancer.

This CDR3 reads CASSLQGQLYEQYF. The DNA for the CDR3 is TGTGCCAGCAGCTTACAGGGGCAACTTTACGAGCAGTACTTC. The chain recombines TRBV7-9 with TRBJ2-7; possible D gene TRBD1, 6 bases. Germline-derived CDR1 and CDR2 are SEHNR and FQNEAQ (reference sequence). The V end lost 2 bases, the J end lost 4 bases, and 12 bases lay between the germline ends. CDR3 length: 14 amino acids.

The chain joins TRBV19 to TRBJ1-2, with D possibly matching TRBD1 (5 bases). Germline V gives CDR1 LNHDA, CDR2 SQIVND (reference sequence). Trimming pared 5 bases from V and 3 bases from J, leaving 22 bases between. The CDR3 is made up of 17 amino acids. CDR3 DNA sequence: TGTGCCAGTAGTTTGACGGGACGCTTGCCGCTCGACTATGGCTACACCTTC. Amino acids: CASSLTGRLPLDYGYTF.

This clone occurred once. CDR3 bases: TGTGCCAGCGGGCCCAATTGGAATGAGCAGTTCTTC. Translated: CASGPNWNEQFF. The chain is built from TRBV7-9 and TRBJ2-1; D ambiguous. V was shortened by 8 bases and J by 7 bases, with 12 bases between the two germline ends. This CDR3 spans 12 amino acids. The germline CDR1 and CDR2 sequences are SEHNR and FQNEAQ (reference sequence).

The sample holds one count of this clone. The rearrangement joins TRBV7-6 to TRBJ2-1; perhaps D is TRBD1 or TRBD2 (6 bases each). Germline CDR1 reads SGHVS; CDR2 reads FNYEAQ. The ends were cut back, 4 bases at V and 6 bases at J, with 16 bases in the middle. This CDR3 spans 15 amino acids. CDR3 nucleotides: TGTGCCAGCAGCTCGTCACCATCGGGGGCCAATGAGCAGTTCTTC. This sequence encodes CASSSSPSGANEQFF.

V is TRBV5-6 and J is TRBJ2-2, with a possible D match to TRBD2 (6 bases). CDR3 length: 16 residues. Germline-derived CDR1 and CDR2 are SGHDT and YYEEEE. The ends were cut back, 3 bases at V and 0 bases at J, with 12 bases in the middle. The CDR3: CASSSGLATNTGELFF. For the CDR3, the DNA is TGTGCCAGCAGCTCCGGGCTAGCGACGAACACCGGGGAGCTGTTTTTT.

The genes are TRBV7-9 and TRBJ1-1; 7 bases align to TRBD1. This CDR3 spans 13 amino acids. The V gene end was trimmed by 1 base and the J gene end by 4 bases; junction bases not matched to a gene: 0. The germline gives CDR1 SEHNR, CDR2 FQNEAQ (reference sequence). Here the CDR3 reads CASSLGQGTEAFF. The CDR3 DNA is TGTGCCAGCAGCTTAGGACAGGGCACTGAAGCTTTCTTT.

The rearrangement joins TRBV27 to TRBJ2-7; unclear D gene. This CDR3 has 12 residues. Trimming took 5 bases from V and 3 from J, leaving 8 bases between them. In germline, CDR1 is MNHEY, CDR2 SMNVEV (reference sequence). CDR3 sequence reads: CASSTLNYEQYF. The CDR3 region has the DNA TGTGCCAGCAGTACCCTTAACTACGAGCAGTACTTC.

The V gene is TRBV11-2, the J gene TRBJ2-3, with 8 bases fitting TRBD2. There are 16 residues in the CDR3. CDR1 and CDR2 from the germline V gene are SGHAT and FQNNGV. The trim removed 1 base at V and 5 bases at J, leaving 8 bases unmatched. CDR3 in amino acids: CASSLVSSGSLDTQYF. The CDR3 bases are TGTGCCAGCAGCTTAGTATCCAGCGGGAGTTTAGATACGCAGTATTTT.

The CDR3: CASSPGQASREKLFF. The CDR3 bases are TGTGCCAGCAGCCCTGGACAGGCTTCGCGTGAAAAACTGTTTTTT. The chain couples TRBV6-5 to TRBJ1-4; 7 bases are a match to TRBD1. V lost 6 bases and J lost 7; bases outside the gene matches: 11. CDR1 and CDR2 from the germline V gene are MNHEY and SVGAGI. The CDR3 is 15 amino acids.